Each of the 11 T cell receptor beta chains below was sequenced from the same sample in a study of siplizumab effects on memory and regulatory T cells. The table came from immunoSEQ multiplex PCR; TCRdb's copy has only in-frame clones and leaves some out. This table has about 50,000 clones, approximately 97% appearing once. Sequenced sample: naive CD8+ T cells sorted from blood. Source of these receptors: a human donor in good health.

The chain uses TRBV7-8 and TRBJ1-5; D gene uncertain. V lost 2 bases and J lost 9, with 17 bases in between. CDR1 SGHVS and CDR2 FQNEAQ come from the germline V gene. CDR3 length: 15 residues. The CDR3 loop reads CASSLSGGGSSPQHF. The DNA of the CDR3 is TGTGCCAGCAGCTTATCGGGTGGAGGATCCTCGCCCCAGCATTTT.

This CDR3 reads CASSENRGKANTGELFF. The CDR3, as DNA: TGTGCCAGCAGTGAGAACAGGGGAAAGGCGAACACCGGGGAGCTGTTTTTT. The rearrangement joins TRBV2 to TRBJ2-2, with 7 bases aligning to TRBD1. Germline V gene lookup returns CDR1 SNHLY and CDR2 FYNNEI. Germline trimming cut 3 bases from V and 0 bases from J; bases unmatched to any gene: 7. CDR3 size: 17 residues.

J is TRBJ1-2 and V is TRBV6-1; D is possibly TRBD1 (5 bases). This CDR3 region has 13 residues. The V end was cut by 6 bases, the J end by 0 bases, with 8 bases between. Germline V CDR1 and CDR2: MNHNS, SASEGT. CDR3 sequence: CASRETANYGYTF. The CDR3 coding sequence is TGTGCCAGCAGGGAGACAGCTAACTATGGCTACACCTTC.

The chain uses TRBV6-5 and TRBJ2-1, with D unclear. Trimming took off 0 bases at V and 0 bases at J, with 9 bases between the two ends. In germline, CDR1 is MNHEY, CDR2 SVGAGI. This CDR3 comprises 16 residues. Here the CDR3 DNA reads TGTGCCAGCAGTTACTCGGGCCGAAGCTCCTACAATGAGCAGTTCTTC. Its translation is CASSYSGRSSYNEQFF.

The rearrangement uses TRBV6-5 and TRBJ1-2; perhaps TRBD1 as D (6 bases). Trimming shortened V by 5 bases and J by 3 bases, and 13 bases separated the two germline ends. This CDR3 comprises 14 residues. Germline CDR1 and CDR2: MNHEY and SVGAGI. This chain's CDR3 is CASSLTGFDYGYTF. CDR3 DNA sequence: TGTGCCAGCAGTCTGACAGGTTTTGACTATGGCTACACCTTC.

This clone was detected once. The chain carries TRBV5-6 and TRBJ2-7; a possible D gene is TRBD1 (6 bases). The CDR3 loop spans 14 amino acids. V dropped 1 base and J dropped 4 bases, with 12 bases sitting between them. From germline, CDR1 is SGHDT and CDR2 YYEEEE. CDR3 coding DNA: TGTGCCAGCAGCTTGACGGACAGAAATTACGAGCAGTACTTC. Protein: CASSLTDRNYEQYF.

The chain combines TRBV5-8 with TRBJ2-1, with D unclear. This CDR3 comprises 13 residues. The germline V and J ends were trimmed by 2 bases and 6 bases, with 9 bases remaining between them. The V gene's germline CDR1 is SGHTS and CDR2 YDEGEE. Here the CDR3 DNA reads TGTGCCAGCAGCTTCTTCCAGCGCAATGAGCAGTTCTTC. Residues: CASSFFQRNEQFF.

The chain employs TRBV30 and TRBJ2-2; the match to TRBD1 covers 9 bases. The V and J ends lost 5 bases and 6 bases, in that order; junction bases with no gene match: 1. The CDR3 runs 12 residues. Germline loops: CDR1 GTSNPN, CDR2 SVGIG (reference sequence). CDR3 nucleotide sequence: TGTGCCTGGGGGACAGGGTCCGGGGAGCTGTTTTTT. Protein: CAWGTGSGELFF.

V gene TRBV25-1 combines with J gene TRBJ1-4; the D is unclear. The CDR3 is made up of 13 amino acids. Germline V gives CDR1 MGHDK, CDR2 SYGVNS. The ends were cut back, 1 base at V and 8 bases at J, with 8 bases in the middle. CDR3 DNA: TGTGCCAGCAGTGAATCTCCGGGGGAAAAACTGTTTTTT. Translated, it gives CASSESPGEKLFF. Using reference TRBV25-1 and TRBJ1-4 for the parts outside the CDR3, the full variable domain is EADIYQTPRYLVIGTGKKITLECSQTMGHDKMYWYQQDPGMELHLIHYSYGVNSTEKGDLSSESTVSRIRTEHFPLTLESARPSHTSQYLCASSESPGEKLFFGSGTQLSVL.

The J gene is TRBJ1-1, the V gene TRBV7-3, with D perhaps matching TRBD1 (6 bases). V lost 5 bases and J lost 11, with 18 bases in between. The germline V gene has CDR1 SGHTA and CDR2 FQGTGA. The CDR3 has 13 residues. CDR3 protein: CASSAGTSHGAFF. In nucleotides, the CDR3 is TGTGCCAGCAGCGCAGGGACATCCCACGGCGCTTTCTTT.

The J gene is TRBJ2-2, the V gene TRBV10-1; 7 bases are shared with TRBD2. V was pared by 6 bases and J by 6 bases, with 4 bases of the junction left unmatched. Germline V gene data show CDR1 as WNHNN and CDR2 as SYGVQD (reference sequence). This CDR3 region has 13 residues. The CDR3 nucleotides are TGCGCCAGCAGCGGACTAGTTTCCGGGGAGCTGTTTTTT. Translation: CASSGLVSGELFF.